This paragraph reports one T cell receptor beta chain. This entry belongs to a study of T cell changes during pregnancy in multiple sclerosis. Germline CDR1 reads PRHDT; CDR2 reads FYEKMQ (reference sequence). With 4 bases clipped from V and 2 bases from J, the junction kept 5 bases outside the gene matches. This CDR3 has 14 residues. This table comes from immunoSEQ multiplex PCR, and its TCRdb copy is limited to in-frame clones, with some not included. The sample includes 13,000 to 15,000 clones, 80% to 95% of them seen just once. The sequence was collected from a female donor in good health, enrolled as a control in a pregnancy study. The chain carries TRBV13 and TRBJ2-7, with TRBD1 matching 7 bases. Sequences were derived from peripheral blood, sampled in the second trimester of pregnancy. The CDR3 DNA reads as TGTGCCAGCAGCTGGGACAGATCTCCCTACGAGCAGTACTTC. This codes for CASSWDRSPYEQYF.